Shown below are 29 T cell receptor beta chains from a single sample sequenced in a study of T cell responses to AZD1222 COVID-19 vaccine. Sequencing used immunoSEQ multiplex PCR; TCRdb keeps in-frame clones, though not all of them. The data show around 200,000 clones, 88% seen once. The source material was peripheral blood, sampled 28 days after the second AZD1222 dose. These receptors all come from an adult who received the AZD1222 COVID-19 vaccine.

The CDR3 protein is CASSSRNPPSYEQYF. CDR3 nucleotide sequence: TGTGCCAGCAGCTCAAGAAACCCCCCTTCTTACGAGCAGTACTTC. This chain connects TRBV7-2 to TRBJ2-7, with no clear D. Germline V lookup: CDR1 SGHTA, CDR2 FQGNSA. Trimming stripped 4 bases from V and 4 bases from J, with 17 bases between. CDR3 length: 15 amino acids.

V gene TRBV7-9 combines with J gene TRBJ2-1, with TRBD2 matching 9 bases. CDR3 length equals 16 residues. CDR1 SEHNR and CDR2 FQNEAQ come from the germline V gene (reference sequence). Trimming cost V 2 bases and J 6 bases; bases outside gene matches: 8. The CDR3 DNA is TGTGCCAGCAGCTTACGAGGCGGGAGGGCCGGCAATGAGCAGTTCTTC. Translation gives CASSLRGGRAGNEQFF.

V is TRBV9 and J is TRBJ2-7; TRBD1 might be the D (6 bases). V was shortened by 0 bases and J by 5 bases, with 12 bases between the two germline ends. Germline CDR1 reads SGDLS; CDR2 reads YYNGEE. This CDR3 region has 14 residues. The CDR3: CASSVATGSHEQYF. CDR3 coding DNA: TGTGCCAGCAGCGTAGCTACAGGGAGCCACGAGCAGTACTTC.

This clone was recorded once. The rearrangement uses TRBV30 and TRBJ2-3; possibly TRBD1 for D (5 bases). Germline assignment: CDR1 GTSNPN and CDR2 SVGIG (reference sequence). The V gene lost 8 bases and the J gene lost 3 bases, with 15 bases spanning the gap. This CDR3 has 13 amino acids. CDR3 protein: CAVTAGMTDTQYF. The CDR3 DNA sequence: TGTGCCGTCACGGCAGGGATGACAGATACGCAGTATTTT. The complete variable domain, with remaining parts taken from reference TRBV30 and TRBJ2-3, reads SQTIHQWPATLVQPVGSPLSLECTVEGTSNPNLYWYRQAAGRGLQLLFYSVGIGQISSEVPQNLSASRPQDRQFILSSKKLLLSDSGFYLCAVTAGMTDTQYFGPGTRLTVL.

This clone was seen a single time. The chain joins TRBV4-3 to TRBJ2-1; 7 positions match TRBD2. The CDR3 has 15 residues. The trim removed 1 base at V and 6 bases at J, leaving 6 bases unmatched. CDR1 and CDR2 from the germline V gene are LGHNA and YSLEER. The CDR3 DNA sequence: TGCGCCAGCAGCCAAGTAGGGACTAACCCCAATGAGCAGTTCTTC. This sequence encodes CASSQVGTNPNEQFF.

The J gene is TRBJ2-1, the V gene TRBV7-2, with a tentative D call TRBD2 (6 bases). This CDR3 is 14 amino acids long. Germline V lookup: CDR1 SGHTA, CDR2 FQGNSA. The germline V and J ends were trimmed by 5 bases and 6 bases, with 14 bases remaining between them. The DNA for the CDR3 is TGTGCCAGCAGCATCCGGCCGGAGGGCAATGAGCAGTTCTTC. It codes for CASSIRPEGNEQFF.

This chain joins TRBV13 and TRBJ2-3; 11 bases are a match to TRBD1. CDR1 and CDR2 from the germline V gene are PRHDT and FYEKMQ (reference sequence). J gave up 4 bases and V 5 bases, and 5 bases lay outside the gene matches. The CDR3 sequence is 15 residues long. DNA for the CDR3: TGTGCCAGCAGCCACGGACAGGGGGCAGCAGATACGCAGTATTTT. Its protein is CASSHGQGAADTQYF.

The rearrangement uses TRBV7-3 and TRBJ2-5, with D maybe TRBD2 (5 bases). Germline assignment: CDR1 SGHTA and CDR2 FQGTGA. The CDR3 is 15 residues long. Trimming cost V 5 bases and J 5 bases, with 18 bases left between them. CDR3 protein: CASSRGKGVRETQYF. The CDR3 DNA sequence: TGTGCCAGCAGCCGAGGGAAGGGAGTACGTGAGACCCAGTACTTC.

This clone was picked up one time. The chain employs TRBV5-1 and TRBJ2-5, with D perhaps matching TRBD1 (6 bases). Germline CDR1 SGHRS, CDR2 YFSETQ. The CDR3 covers 14 residues. V lost 4 bases and J 4 bases, leaving 14 bases between the germline ends. This CDR3 reads CASSPGVRGETQYF. The CDR3 bases are TGCGCCAGCAGCCCTGGTGTCAGGGGAGAGACCCAGTACTTC.

This chain links TRBV28 with TRBJ2-7; D call uncertain. This CDR3 contains 12 residues. Trimming took 3 bases from V and 3 from J, leaving 6 bases between them. Germline V gene data show CDR1 as MDHEN and CDR2 as SYDVKM. The CDR3 sequence: CASSFGVYEQYF. The CDR3 DNA follows: TGTGCCAGCAGTTTTGGAGTCTACGAGCAGTACTTC.

The rearrangement links TRBV24-1 to TRBJ2-7; no clear D gene. The CDR3 is 12 residues long. V lost 4 bases, J lost 3 bases, and 6 bases lay in between. Germline V gene sequence: CDR1 KGHDR, CDR2 SFDVKD. Here the CDR3 DNA reads TGTGCCACCAGTGAAGGCGGCTACGAGCAGTACTTC. It codes for CATSEGGYEQYF.

The genes are TRBV29-1 and TRBJ1-1; D gene uncertain. The CDR3 sequence is 12 residues long. Trimming removed 4 bases at V and 1 base at J, with 7 bases between. In germline, CDR1 is SQVTM, CDR2 ANQGSEA. In DNA, the CDR3 is TGCAGCGTTGCTTTGCGGAACACTGAAGCTTTCTTT. Translated, it gives CSVALRNTEAFF.

This chain uses TRBV19 with TRBJ1-5, with D possibly matching TRBD1 (6 bases). Trimming stripped 4 bases from V and 7 bases from J, with 17 bases between. CDR3 length: 15 residues. Germline lookup yields CDR1 LNHDA and CDR2 SQIVND (reference sequence). CDR3 loop: CASSRGTGAGQPQHF. The CDR3 DNA reads as TGTGCCAGTAGTAGGGGAACGGGGGCAGGGCAGCCCCAGCATTTT.

The rearrangement uses TRBV9 and TRBJ2-2, with 8 positions matching TRBD2. This CDR3 region has 15 residues. Germline V gene data show CDR1 as SGDLS and CDR2 as YYNGEE. Germline trimming cut 3 bases from V and 4 bases from J; bases unmatched to any gene: 5. CDR3 DNA sequence: TGTGCCAGCAGCGCCGGGACTAGAGCCACCGGGGAGCTGTTTTTT. As protein: CASSAGTRATGELFF.

The V call is TRBV19, the J call TRBJ1-1; D might be TRBD1 (5 bases). This CDR3 comprises 16 residues. Trimming stripped 6 bases from V and 2 bases from J, with 19 bases between. Germline lookup yields CDR1 LNHDA and CDR2 SQIVND (reference sequence). As DNA, the CDR3 is TGTGCCAGTAGCCTGTTTGGAAGTGGGGACAACACTGAAGCTTTCTTT. Its protein is CASSLFGSGDNTEAFF.

The chain is built from TRBV6-6 and TRBJ2-7; perhaps TRBD2 as D (6 bases). CDR1 is MNHNY and CDR2 is SVGAGI in the germline V gene (reference sequence). Trimming cost V 9 bases and J 6 bases, with 24 bases left between them. The CDR3 contains 15 residues. The CDR3 here is CASFPGQGLTGEQYF. As DNA, the CDR3 is TGTGCCAGTTTTCCGGGGCAGGGACTTACCGGCGAGCAGTACTTC.

The gene calls are TRBV6-2 or TRBV6-3 and TRBJ2-4, with TRBD1 identical over 11 bases. The V segment lost 3 bases and the J segment 8 bases; nucleotides outside the gene matches: 6. Germline V gives CDR1 MNHEY, CDR2 SVGEGT. The length of the CDR3 is 15 residues. The CDR3 nucleotides are TGTGCCAGCAGTTATCCGGACAGGGGGCCGGACATTCAGTACTTC. Translated, it gives CASSYPDRGPDIQYF.

The rearrangement links TRBV19 to TRBJ2-3, with D perhaps matching TRBD2 (6 bases). This CDR3 has 15 amino acids. Looked up from germline, CDR1 is LNHDA and CDR2 is SQIVND (reference sequence). V gave up 11 bases and J gave up 1 base, with 19 bases separating them. CDR3 amino acids: CASAGWTPGTDTQYF. CDR3 nucleotide sequence: TGTGCCTCGGCGGGGTGGACTCCTGGCACAGATACGCAGTATTTT. The full variable domain, rest sourced from reference TRBV19 and TRBJ2-3, is DGGITQSPKYLFRKEGQNVTLSCEQNLNHDAMYWYRQDPGQGLRLIYYSQIVNDFQKGDIAEGYSVSREKKESFPLTVTSAQKNPTAFYLCASAGWTPGTDTQYFGPGTRLTVL.

About this clone: Just one base apart from a much larger clone, this may be a read error. This chain uses TRBV5-4 with TRBJ2-2; 9 positions agree with TRBD2. CDR3 length equals 14 residues. The germline V gene encodes CDR1 SGHNT and CDR2 YYREEE (reference sequence). After removal of 5 bases from V and 1 base from J, the junction contained 0 bases not matched to a gene. The CDR3 reads CASRAGGNTGELFF. DNA of the CDR3: TGTGCCAGCAGAGCGGGAGGGAACACCGGGGAGCTGTTTTTT.

The V gene is TRBV11-2, the J gene TRBJ2-3; the D is unclear. Germline CDR1 and CDR2: SGHAT and FQNNGV. V lost 8 bases and J lost 6, with 15 bases in between. There are 13 residues in the CDR3. CDR3 loop: CASALLSGDTQYF. CDR3 bases: TGTGCCAGCGCACTCCTCTCCGGCGATACGCAGTATTTT.

In DNA, the CDR3 is TGTGCCTGGGCAAACTCTAGAAACAATGAGCAGTTCTTC. Its protein is CAWANSRNNEQFF. The chain recombines TRBV30 with TRBJ2-1; D unclear. The CDR3 extends over 13 amino acids. The V end lost 5 bases, the J end lost 5 bases, and 13 bases lay between the germline ends. The V gene's germline CDR1 is GTSNPN and CDR2 SVGIG (reference sequence).

The chain employs TRBV5-4 and TRBJ2-7; D is unresolved. Germline V gene lookup returns CDR1 SGHNT and CDR2 YYREEE (reference sequence). Trimming removed 4 bases from V and 2 bases from J, with 13 bases in between. The CDR3 covers 14 residues. CDR3 amino acids: CASSPPQSTYEQYF. CDR3 bases: TGTGCCAGCAGCCCCCCCCAGAGCACCTACGAGCAGTACTTC.

This CDR3 is CASSLSSGSSYNEQFF. CDR3 sequence (DNA): TGTGCCAGCAGCTTATCTAGCGGGAGCTCCTACAATGAGCAGTTCTTC. The V and J genes are TRBV7-3 and TRBJ2-1, with TRBD2 matching 10 bases. The CDR3 covers 16 residues. With V trimmed by 2 bases and J by 0 bases, 1 base remained unmatched. Germline lookup yields CDR1 SGHTA and CDR2 FQGTGA. The whole variable domain, remainder taken from reference TRBV7-3 and TRBJ2-1, is GAGVSQTPSNKVTEKGKYVELRCDPISGHTALYWYRQSLGQGPEFLIYFQGTGAADDSGLPNDRFFAVRPEGSVSTLKIQRTERGDSAVYLCASSLSSGSSYNEQFFGPGTRLTVL.

The chain recombines TRBV6-5 with TRBJ2-3; D possibly matches TRBD1 or TRBD2 (5 bases each). The CDR3 is made up of 14 amino acids. The V gene lost 1 base and the J gene lost 6 bases, with 11 bases spanning the gap. Germline V CDR1 and CDR2: MNHEY, SVGAGI. The DNA of the CDR3 is TGTGCCAGCAGTTACTTCCCCGGGGCGGATACGCAGTATTTT. Amino acid sequence: CASSYFPGADTQYF.

The chain uses TRBV28 and TRBJ2-1; D may be TRBD2 (6 bases). Per the germline V gene, CDR1 is MDHEN and CDR2 is SYDVKM. V was cut by 2 bases and J by 10 bases, with 12 bases left in between. The CDR3 runs 13 residues. The CDR3 region has the DNA TGTGCCAGCAGTTTAGGGGGGAGGCCCGAGCAGTTCTTC. The encoded protein is CASSLGGRPEQFF.

This chain connects TRBV2 to TRBJ2-5; D gene unclear. V lost 4 bases, J lost 5 bases, and 17 bases lay in between. CDR3 length: 15 residues. Germline V lookup: CDR1 SNHLY, CDR2 FYNNEI. CDR3 protein: CASSGPRPVGETQYF. The DNA of the CDR3 is TGTGCCAGCAGTGGTCCCCGACCGGTCGGGGAGACCCAGTACTTC.

CDR3 residues: CASSTPSAGGVNNEQFF. CDR3 sequence (DNA): TGTGCCAGCAGCACCCCTTCGGCGGGAGGGGTGAACAATGAGCAGTTCTTC. The chain employs TRBV9 and TRBJ2-1; 9 nucleotides agree with TRBD2. The V and J ends lost 4 bases and 5 bases, in that order; junction bases with no gene match: 13. The CDR3 is 17 amino acids. The germline gives CDR1 SGDLS, CDR2 YYNGEE.

This chain uses TRBV3-1 (or the pseudogene TRBV3-2) with TRBJ2-7; 7 positions agree with TRBD2. This CDR3 has 15 amino acids. The trim removed 0 bases at V and 5 bases at J, leaving 7 bases unmatched. Looked up from germline, CDR1 is LGHDT and CDR2 is YNNKEL (reference sequence). This chain's CDR3 is CASSQDLGGRNEQYF. In nucleotides, the CDR3 is TGTGCCAGCAGCCAAGATCTTGGCGGGAGAAACGAGCAGTACTTC.

This chain links TRBV27 with TRBJ2-2, with 10 bases lining up with TRBD1. V lost 3 bases, J lost 6 bases, and 10 bases stayed unmatched. Germline assignment: CDR1 MNHEY and CDR2 SMNVEV (reference sequence). This CDR3 has 17 amino acids. CDR3 DNA: TGTGCCAGCAGTTTTTCCGACAGGGGGCCTGGATCCGGGGAGCTGTTTTTT. The encoded protein is CASSFSDRGPGSGELFF.